This record concerns one TCR beta chain sequence. The clone's antigen remains unknown. Base qualities are missing; no much larger clone stands one base away. The library was built by means of the immunoSEQ multiplex PCR assay. TCRdb stores this immuneACCESS table with in-frame sequences only. Part of the clones is absent; in the studies checked, under half of the shortfall reflects unresolved V genes, and no reason is known for the rest. The sample table contains approximately 90,000 clones; only one count was recorded for 91% of them. The ten largest clonotypes hold more than 1.5% of the sample. The CDR1 and CDR2 encoded by the germline V gene (reference sequence) are LNHDA and SQIVND. Its CDR3 holds 14 amino acids, cysteine through phenylalanine. Only the CDR3 portion is preserved as DNA: 42 bases, with reading frame beginning at the first base. Unmatched junction bases come to 4, with V trimmed by 6 bases and J by 0 bases.

These data originate in a study of T cell changes during pregnancy in multiple sclerosis (dated by TCRdb to the late 2010s). With regard to the full study: The study examined how the T cell repertoire changed over the course of pregnancy in women with multiple sclerosis.

The clonotype was recovered from a female donor in good health, enrolled as a control in a pregnancy study. The chain employs TRBV19 and TRBJ1-1; 7 bases in the middle match TRBD1. The sample in question was peripheral blood, obtained after pregnancy. The CDR3 protein sequence reads: CASRRDRMNTEAFF. Read as DNA, the sequence is TGTGCCAGTAGGCGGGACAGAATGAACACTGAAGCTTTCTTT.